Below, one T cell receptor (beta chain) is given with its context. This sample was taken from a study of CD8 T cells in Susac syndrome. This CDR3 contains 15 residues. Germline values: CDR1 SGHTA, CDR2 FQGNSA. Trimming removed 1 base at V and 5 bases at J, with 14 bases between. Random hexamers primed reverse transcription of about 0.45 to 1 ug RNA. TCRdb passed the immunoSEQ multiplex PCR reads through MiXCR, listing each CDR3 protein once. The table records some 110,000 distinct CDR3 sequences, 85% to 95% of them present only once. The sample taken for sequencing was CD4+ T cells from PBMCs. The TCR was taken from a human donor with multiple sclerosis. The V gene is TRBV7-2, the J gene TRBJ2-5, with unresolved D. As DNA, the CDR3 is TGTGCCAGCAGCTTAGTGACTGGAGTTGGGGAGACCCAGTACTTC. Protein sequence: CASSLVTGVGETQYF.